Detailed here is one T cell receptor beta chain. From its re-call of the 5' RACE reads, TCRdb lists each CDR3 protein once, without DNA. The table gives around 380,000 distinct CDR3 sequences; the top ten clones make up approximately 2.3% of it. The data are from a study of monozygotic twins with inflammatory bowel disease. Per germline, CDR1 KGHDR and CDR2 SFDVKD. This CDR3 comprises 16 residues. The sequence came from a human donor with ulcerative colitis or Crohn's disease, or a healthy co-twin of an affected twin (not recorded which). The gene calls are TRBV24-1 and TRBJ2-1; TCRdb calls TRBD2, which cannot be checked without DNA. The sequencing sample was made of blood. CDR3 amino acids: CATSDPTSGDYNEQFF.